The entry that follows covers one T cell receptor (beta chain) sequence. The protocol was immunoSEQ multiplex PCR, while the TCRdb copy is restricted to in-frame clones and leaves out a portion. The sample shows some 110,000 clones, roughly 80% of them seen only once. This sample was included in a study of blood T cell repertoires in COVID-19. Germline CDR1 SGDLS, CDR2 YYNGEE. The V and J ends lost 3 bases and 4 bases, in that order; junction bases with no gene match: 9. The CDR3 sequence is 17 residues long. V is TRBV9 and J is TRBJ2-1; 11 bases are shared with TRBD2. Specimen: peripheral blood. The sequence came from a man older than 75 with COVID-19, enrolled during active disease. CDR3 in amino acids: CASSARGGLAEYNEQFF. Here the CDR3 DNA reads TGTGCCAGCAGCGCCCGGGGGGGACTAGCGGAGTACAATGAGCAGTTCTTC.